This T cell receptor beta chain was recorded in a study of T cell repertoires in cytomegalovirus infection (dated by TCRdb to between 2017 and 2020). Notes on the research overall: The peptide stimulations were aimed at well-studied HLA-B-restricted epitopes as well as recently identified HLA-C-restricted CMV epitopes, whose presentation resists viral immunomodulation. Donor HLA type was relevant to the analysis, because carriage of CMV infection together with the matching HLA type was indicated by public TCR beta signatures.

The germline V gene sets CDR1 to SGHVS and CDR2 to FNYEAQ. Its CDR3 holds 13 amino acids, cysteine through phenylalanine. CDR3 DNA is the only sequence kept; it has 39 bases, read in frame from the first base. V and J are truncated by 1 base and 13 bases respectively, leaving an intervening sequence of 11 bases. Here is what the overall study found, with its caveats: The ex vivo response was dominated by HLA-C-restricted CMV-specific TCR beta clonotypes, which also provided the single most frequent clonotype in two of eight donors. Carriers of CMV infection plus the relevant HLA type were discriminated by the cumulative frequency of public TCR beta family members in the study cohort and in an independent roughly 370-donor cohort.

The sample's treatment or condition label, decoded: in vitro stimulation with specific CMV peptide epitopes to enrich CMV-specific T cells. The sample was run on an Illumina HiSeq 1500. Using fastp at Q25 and MiXCR, TCRdb reprocessed the public reads and kept productive beta chains. A single entry per CDR3 protein holds the most common genes and DNA from its merged rows. The sample table holds 650,000 to 900,000 distinct CDR3 sequences, of which roughly 29% were seen once. Of the sample, around 13% is held by the ten largest clones. This clonotype was observed a handful of times. It has no known antigen specificity. Per-base qualities were not stored, and no clone one base away is much larger.

This sequence originates from a human donor in good health (CMV status not recorded). Some clones in this sample may be carry-over from other donors' samples. This chain joins TRBV7-6 to TRBJ1-6, with the D gene too uncertain to name. Sequencing was performed on cultured CD8+ T cells from PBMCs, taken from culture after CMV antigen stimulation. The DNA sequence reads TGTGCCAGCAGCTTAGAGGACTGGTATCCCCTCCACTTT. Its product reads: CASSLEDWYPLHF.